The 10 T cell receptor beta chains given below trace back to one sample, sequenced in a study of glioma-infiltrating T cells after dendritic cell vaccination. The assay was immunoSEQ multiplex PCR, and TCRdb's table has in-frame clones only and misses some. Of about 99,000 clones listed, 65% to 85% are singletons. Time point: after dendritic cell vaccination, including at tumor progression/relapse. Sequencing used blood, obtained after dendritic cell vaccination. The origin of the receptors is a human donor with glioblastoma.

The chain couples TRBV5-5 to TRBJ2-7, with D perhaps TRBD1 (6 bases). The CDR3 has 14 residues. V was trimmed by 6 bases and J by 0 bases, leaving 13 bases between them. CDR1 SGHKS and CDR2 YYEKEE come from the germline V gene (reference sequence). Here the CDR3 reads CASIPGHLSYEQYF. The CDR3 DNA follows: TGTGCCAGCATACCGGGACACCTCTCCTACGAGCAGTACTTC.

The gene calls are TRBV6-1 and TRBJ2-3, with D perhaps matching TRBD2 (5 bases). CDR1 is MNHNS, CDR2 SASEGT, per germline. V was pared by 4 bases and J by 8 bases, with 16 bases between. This CDR3 region has 14 residues. CDR3 in amino acids: CASSVGGSHITQYF. CDR3 bases: TGTGCCAGCAGTGTAGGTGGGAGCCATATTACGCAGTATTTT.

The chain links TRBV10-3 to TRBJ1-1, with a weak D call TRBD1 (6 bases). The V end lost 10 bases, the J end lost 5 bases, and 14 bases lay between the germline ends. The CDR3 contains 12 residues. Germline loops: CDR1 ENHRY, CDR2 SYGVKD. In DNA, the CDR3 is TGTGCCACGGGCCAGGACAGTACTGAAGCTTTCTTT. Protein: CATGQDSTEAFF.

The chain links TRBV5-1 to TRBJ1-1, with D unresolved. The V and J ends lost 4 bases and 4 bases respectively, with 17 bases between them. Germline V gives CDR1 SGHRS, CDR2 YFSETQ. This CDR3 is built from 15 residues. CDR3 DNA sequence: TGCGCCAGCAGCCCCCATCCAGGCGCGGGCACTGAAGCTTTCTTT. This codes for CASSPHPGAGTEAFF.

This clone turned up a few times. The V call is TRBV11-3, the J call TRBJ1-2; 10 nucleotides align to TRBD1. The V gene's germline CDR1 is SGHNT and CDR2 YENEEA. J gave up 4 bases and V 3 bases, and 14 bases lay outside the gene matches. CDR3 length: 18 residues. CDR3 DNA: TGTGCCAGCAGCTTCTCCACCGGGACAGGGGATGTCGTCTATGGCTACACCTTC. Residues: CASSFSTGTGDVVYGYTF.

The gene calls are TRBV27 and TRBJ1-4, with 9 bases that match TRBD1. The CDR3 sequence is 14 residues long. V lost 2 bases and J lost 10; bases outside the gene matches: 5. The germline CDR1 and CDR2 sequences are MNHEY and SMNVEV (reference sequence). The CDR3 region is CASSLDGTGRKLFF. The CDR3 coding sequence is TGTGCCAGCAGTTTAGACGGGACAGGGCGAAAACTGTTTTTT.

The rearrangement links TRBV6-5 to TRBJ1-2; 8 bases are shared with TRBD1. This CDR3 has 14 amino acids. With 6 bases clipped from V and 2 bases from J, the junction kept 5 bases outside the gene matches. The germline V gene encodes CDR1 MNHEY and CDR2 SVGAGI. This chain's CDR3 is CASRGQDRNYGYTF. In nucleotides, the CDR3 is TGTGCCAGCAGGGGACAGGACAGGAACTATGGCTACACCTTC.

The chain employs TRBV10-1 and TRBJ2-1; 9 nucleotides agree with TRBD2. The germline V gene encodes CDR1 WNHNN and CDR2 SYGVQD (reference sequence). This CDR3 spans 17 amino acids. Trimming removed 0 bases from V and 7 bases from J; junction bases left unmatched: 10. The CDR3 loop reads CASSESIPGLAKNEQFF. CDR3 nucleotide sequence: TGCGCCAGCAGTGAGTCGATCCCAGGACTAGCGAAAAATGAGCAGTTCTTC.

The chain has TRBV4-1 and TRBJ2-1, with a weak D call TRBD2 (5 bases). The V end was cut by 0 bases, the J end by 4 bases, with 13 bases between. The CDR3 length is 16 residues. Germline assignment: CDR1 MGHRA and CDR2 YSYEKL. As DNA, the CDR3 is TGCGCCAGCAGCCAAGAGGGAGCGGAAATTTACAATGAGCAGTTCTTC. Translated: CASSQEGAEIYNEQFF.

The rearrangement links TRBV5-1 to TRBJ2-7; D may be TRBD2 (6 bases). Germline loops: CDR1 SGHRS, CDR2 YFSETQ. The CDR3 loop spans 17 amino acids. Between the trimmed V and J ends, which lost 0 bases and 4 bases, there was a span of 20 bases. For the CDR3, the DNA is TGCGCCAGCAGCTTGGTAGGGGCAGGGAGGAGGTCGTACGAGCAGTACTTC. This gives the protein CASSLVGAGRRSYEQYF. The complete variable domain, with remaining parts taken from reference TRBV5-1 and TRBJ2-7, reads KAGVTQTPRYLIKTRGQQVTLSCSPISGHRSVSWYQQTPGQGLQFLFEYFSETQRNKGNFPGRFSGRQFSNSRSEMNVSTLELGDSALYLCASSLVGAGRRSYEQYFGPGTRLTVT.